These 18 T cell receptor beta chains were all obtained from the same sample, sequenced in a study of blood T cell repertoires in COVID-19 (dated by TCRdb to 2018 to 2021). The receptor library was made with the immunoSEQ multiplex PCR assay. TCRdb provides this immuneACCESS table in a form limited to in-frame rearrangements. Some clones are lacking; in checked studies, under half of them reflect an unresolved V gene, and why the rest are absent is not known. A total of some 100,000 clones appear in this sample, almost 80% of them only once. Clones ranked in the top ten supply under 35% of the sample. What was sequenced was peripheral blood. The source is a man in his 70s with active or convalescent COVID-19.

This chain uses TRBV4-2 with TRBJ2-7, with 7 positions matching TRBD1. The CDR3 consists of 16 residues. After removal of 3 bases from V and 2 bases from J, the junction contained 10 bases not matched to a gene. CDR1 and CDR2 (germline): LGHNA, YNFKEQ. CDR3 nucleotides: TGTGCCAGCAGCCAGACTGGGGGCGACAGGGCCTACGAGCAGTACTTC. It codes for CASSQTGGDRAYEQYF.

The V gene is TRBV11-2, the J gene TRBJ1-6; TRBD1 agrees at 9 bases. The junction had 6 bases not matched to a gene; V was cut back by 5 bases and J by 10 bases. The germline CDR1 and CDR2 sequences are SGHAT and FQNNGV. This CDR3 has 14 amino acids. CDR3: CASSLGQGDSPLHF. CDR3 DNA sequence: TGTGCCAGCAGCCTGGGACAGGGAGACTCACCCCTCCACTTT.

The J gene is TRBJ1-1, the V gene TRBV24-1, with D tentatively TRBD1 (6 bases). Germline V CDR1 and CDR2: KGHDR, SFDVKD. CDR3 length: 12 amino acids. The V gene lost 4 bases and the J gene lost 5 bases, with 7 bases spanning the gap. The CDR3 loop is CATSEQGTEAFF. CDR3 nucleotide sequence: TGTGCCACCAGTGAACAGGGAACTGAAGCTTTCTTT.

This chain links TRBV28 with TRBJ1-5; the match to TRBD1 covers 8 bases. The CDR3 covers 17 residues. Germline V gene data show CDR1 as MDHEN and CDR2 as SYDVKM. Trimming cost V 3 bases and J 1 base; bases outside gene matches: 8. CDR3 nucleotides: TGTGCCAGCAGTTTTTCAGGGGGCCGGAGGAGCAATCAGCCCCAGCATTTT. This encodes CASSFSGGRRSNQPQHF.

The chain has TRBV30 and TRBJ2-2, with 7 nucleotides matching TRBD2. The length of the CDR3 is 18 residues. J lost 1 base, V lost 5 bases, and 16 bases had no gene match. The V gene's germline CDR1 is GTSNPN and CDR2 SVGIG (reference sequence). In DNA, the CDR3 is TGTGCCTGGCATTTCGGGAGTAGCGGGCGACGGAACACCGGGGAGCTGTTTTTT. Protein sequence: CAWHFGSSGRRNTGELFF.

V is TRBV7-2 and J is TRBJ2-2; no clear D. The germline V gene has CDR1 SGHTA and CDR2 FQGNSA. This CDR3 is built from 14 residues. Between the trimmed V and J ends, which lost 0 bases and 2 bases, there was a span of 4 bases. In DNA, the CDR3 is TGTGCCAGCAGCTTAGCCCAAAACACCGGGGAGCTGTTTTTT. Translating gives CASSLAQNTGELFF.

V usage is TRBV24-1 and J usage is TRBJ2-5; TRBD1 agrees at 7 bases. Germline CDR1 is KGHDR and CDR2 is SFDVKD. Germline trimming cut 4 bases from V and 4 bases from J; bases unmatched to any gene: 5. The CDR3 sequence is 14 residues long. This CDR3 reads CATSDRRDRETQYF. The CDR3 nucleotides read TGTGCCACCAGTGACCGACGGGACAGAGAGACCCAGTACTTC.

The V and J genes are TRBV6-6 and TRBJ1-2, with D possibly TRBD1 on 5 matching bases. V was clipped by 10 bases and J by 3 bases, with 12 bases between them. The germline V gene has CDR1 MNHNY and CDR2 SVGAGI (reference sequence). The CDR3 spans 12 residues. This chain's CDR3 is CATRRGDYGYTF. In nucleotides, the CDR3 is TGTGCCACCCGGAGGGGAGACTATGGCTACACCTTC.

The J gene is TRBJ1-2, the V gene TRBV14; D not resolved. Trimming cost V 4 bases and J 2 bases, with 8 bases left between them. The CDR3 extends over 13 amino acids. In germline, CDR1 is SGHDN, CDR2 FVKESK. CDR3 coding DNA: TGTGCCAGCAGCCCCGTCTTGAACTATGGCTACACCTTC. Protein: CASSPVLNYGYTF.

The chain is built from TRBV25-1 and TRBJ1-5, with TRBD1 matching 7 bases. CDR3 size: 14 residues. The junction had 3 bases not matched to a gene; V was cut back by 5 bases and J by 2 bases. The germline gives CDR1 MGHDK, CDR2 SYGVNS. The CDR3 DNA reads as TGTGCCAGCAGTACCGGGACAGGCAATCAGCCCCAGCATTTT. It translates to CASSTGTGNQPQHF.

In this sample, this clone turned up a few times. This chain connects TRBV6-5 to TRBJ1-5; 10 bases map to TRBD1. V lost 7 bases and J lost 11; bases outside the gene matches: 14. Germline V gene data show CDR1 as MNHEY and CDR2 as SVGAGI. The CDR3 has 15 residues. DNA for the CDR3: TGTGCCAGCAAAAAAGAGGACAGGGGGTATAGAGCCCAGCATTTT. This sequence encodes CASKKEDRGYRAQHF.

This rearrangement joins TRBV6-1 to TRBJ2-3, with D perhaps matching TRBD1 (6 bases). The CDR3 runs to 13 residues. Germline V gives CDR1 MNHNS, CDR2 SASEGT. V lost 1 base and J 7 bases, leaving 9 bases between the germline ends. The chain's CDR3 is CASSEVGAHTQYF. The CDR3 DNA is TGTGCCAGCAGTGAAGTGGGGGCACATACGCAGTATTTT.

The sample holds one count of this clone. V is TRBV7-9 and J is TRBJ1-1; TRBD1 might be the D (5 bases). V was pared by 1 base and J by 5 bases, with 14 bases between. Per the germline V gene, CDR1 is SEHNR and CDR2 is FQNEAQ (reference sequence). The CDR3 is made up of 15 amino acids. CDR3 region: CASSLVGGRGTEAFF. The CDR3 bases are TGTGCCAGCAGCTTAGTGGGGGGACGAGGGACTGAAGCTTTCTTT.

This chain connects TRBV7-6 to TRBJ2-7; D ambiguous. With 1 base removed from V and 3 bases from J, the gap between germline ends came to 10 bases. This CDR3 spans 14 amino acids. Germline CDR1 reads SGHVS; CDR2 reads FNYEAQ. The chain's CDR3 is CASSLDPGGYEQYF. In nucleotides, the CDR3 is TGTGCCAGCAGCTTAGATCCGGGTGGCTACGAGCAGTACTTC.

The rearrangement links TRBV29-1 to TRBJ2-2; 10 bases align to TRBD1. The J segment lost 7 bases and the V segment lost 7 bases, leaving 6 bases of the junction unmatched. The CDR3 totals 13 residues. Germline CDR1 reads SQVTM; CDR2 reads ANQGSEA. This CDR3 is CSGTGTGVGELFF. The DNA for the CDR3 is TGCAGCGGGACCGGGACAGGGGTCGGGGAGCTGTTTTTT.

The chain employs TRBV5-6 and TRBJ2-7; 7 bases match TRBD1. V trimming: 0 bases; J trimming: 4 bases; junction bases outside the gene matches: 7. In germline, CDR1 is SGHDT, CDR2 YYEEEE. The CDR3 sequence is 15 residues long. CDR3 bases: TGTGCCAGCAGCTTGGCGAGGGACAGATTTTACGAGCAGTACTTC. The encoded protein is CASSLARDRFYEQYF.

The chain recombines TRBV4-2 with TRBJ2-3; D may be TRBD2 (7 bases). Per germline, CDR1 LGHNA and CDR2 YNFKEQ. V was trimmed by 0 bases and J by 2 bases, leaving 21 bases between them. The CDR3 spans 19 residues. CDR3 sequence: CASSQDILGRGQSTDTQYF. The DNA of the CDR3 is TGTGCCAGCAGCCAAGACATTTTGGGGCGGGGGCAATCCACAGATACGCAGTATTTT.

The V gene is TRBV6-2 or TRBV6-3, the J gene TRBJ2-1, with 9 bases lining up with TRBD1. In germline, CDR1 is MNHEY, CDR2 SVGEGT. J was trimmed by 12 bases and V by 0 bases; bases with no gene match: 12. CDR3 size: 16 residues. CDR3 coding DNA: TGTGCCAGCAGTTACTCAATGGACAGGGGAATGGACACGCAGTTCTTC. Translated: CASSYSMDRGMDTQFF.